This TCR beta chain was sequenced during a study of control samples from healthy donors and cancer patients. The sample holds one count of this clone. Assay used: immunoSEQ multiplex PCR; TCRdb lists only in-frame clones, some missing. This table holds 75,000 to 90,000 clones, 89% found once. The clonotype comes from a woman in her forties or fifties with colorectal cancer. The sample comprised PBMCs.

CDR3 loop: CASIKDRVENTGELFF. Written as DNA, the CDR3 is TGCGCCAGCATCAAAGATCGGGTGGAGAACACCGGGGAGCTGTTTTTT. This chain joins TRBV5-1 and TRBJ2-2; D is unclear. The V gene lost 6 bases and the J gene lost 1 base, with 16 bases spanning the gap. The CDR3 is 16 amino acids. The germline V gene encodes CDR1 SGHRS and CDR2 YFSETQ.